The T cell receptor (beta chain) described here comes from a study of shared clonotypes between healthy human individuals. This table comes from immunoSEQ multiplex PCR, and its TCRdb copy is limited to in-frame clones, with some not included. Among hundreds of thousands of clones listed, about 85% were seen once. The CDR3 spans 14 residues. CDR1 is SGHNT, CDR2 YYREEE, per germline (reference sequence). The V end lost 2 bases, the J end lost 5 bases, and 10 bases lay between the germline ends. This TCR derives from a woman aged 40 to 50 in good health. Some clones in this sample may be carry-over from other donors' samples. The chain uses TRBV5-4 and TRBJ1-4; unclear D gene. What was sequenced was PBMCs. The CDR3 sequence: CASSFLGVNEKLFF. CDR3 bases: TGTGCCAGCAGCTTTTTAGGAGTAAATGAAAAACTGTTTTTT.